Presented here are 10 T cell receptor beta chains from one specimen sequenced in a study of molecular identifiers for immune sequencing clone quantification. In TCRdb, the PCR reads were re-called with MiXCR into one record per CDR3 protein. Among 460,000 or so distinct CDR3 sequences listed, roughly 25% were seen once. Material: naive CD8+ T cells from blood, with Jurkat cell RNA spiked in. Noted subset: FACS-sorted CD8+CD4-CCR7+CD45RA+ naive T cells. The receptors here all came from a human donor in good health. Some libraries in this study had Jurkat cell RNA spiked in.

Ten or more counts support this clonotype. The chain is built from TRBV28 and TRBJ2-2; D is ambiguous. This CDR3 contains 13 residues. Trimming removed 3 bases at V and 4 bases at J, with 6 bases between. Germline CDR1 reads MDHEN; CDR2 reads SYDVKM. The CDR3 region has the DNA TGTGCCAGCAGTTTTTTGGTCACCGGGGAGCTGTTTTTT. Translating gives CASSFLVTGELFF.

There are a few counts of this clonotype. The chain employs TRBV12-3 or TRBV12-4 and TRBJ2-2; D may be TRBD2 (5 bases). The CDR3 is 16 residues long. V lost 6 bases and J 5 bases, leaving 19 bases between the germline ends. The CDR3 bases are TGTGCCAGCAGCCCACATCCCCCGGGGAGAACCGGGGAGCTGTTTTTT. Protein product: CASSPHPPGRTGELFF.

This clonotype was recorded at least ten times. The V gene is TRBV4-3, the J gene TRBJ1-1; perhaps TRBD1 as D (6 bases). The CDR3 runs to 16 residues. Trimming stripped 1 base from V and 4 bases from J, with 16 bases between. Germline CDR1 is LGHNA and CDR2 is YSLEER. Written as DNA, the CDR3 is TGCGCCAGCAGCCAAGGCGGAACAGGGTCTGGCACTGAAGCTTTCTTT. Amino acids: CASSQGGTGSGTEAFF.

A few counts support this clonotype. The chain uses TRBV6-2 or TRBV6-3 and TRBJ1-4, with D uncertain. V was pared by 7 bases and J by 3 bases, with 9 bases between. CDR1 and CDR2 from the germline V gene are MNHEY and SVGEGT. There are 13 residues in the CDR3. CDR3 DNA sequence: TGTGCCAGCATGGCGGCGTCTAATGAAAAACTGTTTTTT. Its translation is CASMAASNEKLFF.

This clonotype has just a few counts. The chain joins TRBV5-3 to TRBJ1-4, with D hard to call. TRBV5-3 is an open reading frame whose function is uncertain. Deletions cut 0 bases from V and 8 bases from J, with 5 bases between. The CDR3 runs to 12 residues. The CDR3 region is CARSLVGEKLFF. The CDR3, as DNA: TGTGCCAGAAGCTTGGTAGGCGAAAAACTGTTTTTT.

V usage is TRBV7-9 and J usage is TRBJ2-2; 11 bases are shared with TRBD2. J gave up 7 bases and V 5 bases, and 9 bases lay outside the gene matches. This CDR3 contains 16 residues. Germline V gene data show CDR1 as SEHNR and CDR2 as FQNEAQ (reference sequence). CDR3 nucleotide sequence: TGTGCCAGCAGCCCACTAGCGGGAGAATTGCACGGGGAGCTGTTTTTT. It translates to CASSPLAGELHGELFF.

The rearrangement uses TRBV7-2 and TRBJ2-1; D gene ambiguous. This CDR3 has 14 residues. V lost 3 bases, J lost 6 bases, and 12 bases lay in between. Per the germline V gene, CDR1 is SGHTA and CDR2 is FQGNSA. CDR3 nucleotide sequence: TGTGCCAGCAGCTTGGTTGGTAGTCCCAATGAGCAGTTCTTC. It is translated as CASSLVGSPNEQFF. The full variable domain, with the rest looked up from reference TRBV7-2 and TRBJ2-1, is GAGVSQSPSNKVTEKGKDVELRCDPISGHTALYWYRQSLGQGLEFLIYFQGNSAPDKSGLPSDRFSAERTGGSVSTLTIQRTQQEDSAVYLCASSLVGSPNEQFFGPGTRLTVL.

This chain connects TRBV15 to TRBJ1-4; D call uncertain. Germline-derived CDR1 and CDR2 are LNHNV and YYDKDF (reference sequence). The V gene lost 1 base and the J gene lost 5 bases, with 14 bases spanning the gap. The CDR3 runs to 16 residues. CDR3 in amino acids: CATSRVLASLNEKLFF. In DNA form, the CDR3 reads TGTGCCACCAGCAGAGTGTTGGCGTCACTAAATGAAAAACTGTTTTTT.

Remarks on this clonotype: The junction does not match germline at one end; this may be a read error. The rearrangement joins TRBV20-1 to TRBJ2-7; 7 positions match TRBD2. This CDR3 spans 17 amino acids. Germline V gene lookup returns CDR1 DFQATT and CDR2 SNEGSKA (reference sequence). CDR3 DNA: TGCAGTGCTAGAGATATTAGTTCGGGGGGACTGATCTACAAGCAGTACTTC. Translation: CSARDISSGGLIYKQYF.

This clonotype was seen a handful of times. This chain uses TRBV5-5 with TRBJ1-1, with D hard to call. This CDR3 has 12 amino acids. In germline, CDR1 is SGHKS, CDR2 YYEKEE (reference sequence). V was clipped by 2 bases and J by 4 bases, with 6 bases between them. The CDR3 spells CASSFMGTEAFF. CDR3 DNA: TGTGCCAGCAGCTTCATGGGCACTGAAGCTTTCTTT.